The T cell receptor (beta chain) under discussion was sequenced for a study of T cell responses to AZD1222 COVID-19 vaccine. Germline V gives CDR1 WSHSY, CDR2 SAAADI. Losses at the gene ends were 6 bases for V and 0 bases for J; bases not matched to a gene: 4. The CDR3 spans 15 residues. Only one count was recorded for this clone. This table comes from immunoSEQ multiplex PCR, and its TCRdb copy is limited to in-frame clones, with some not included. The sample consists of around 60,000 clones, 85% to 90% of them appearing once. The V and J genes are TRBV10-2 and TRBJ2-2, with 7 positions matching TRBD1. This receptor was obtained from an adult in good health. The sequenced sample was peripheral blood, obtained on day 0 of AZD1222 vaccination. The CDR3 DNA sequence: TGCGCCAGCAGGACAGGGAACTCGAACACCGGGGAGCTGTTTTTT. As protein: CASRTGNSNTGELFF.